This is a list of T cell receptor beta chains from one sample in a study of blood T cell repertoires in COVID-19. TCRdb's copy holds only in-frame clones and misses some; the assay was immunoSEQ multiplex PCR. The table includes 60,000 to 70,000 clones, roughly 71% detected once. The specimen was peripheral blood. The source of these receptors is a woman aged 80 or over with acute or convalescent COVID-19. Each CDR3 is given with its conserved first and last residue. Fields, in order: CDR3 length, V gene, clone size, J gene, D gene, CDR3 DNA, CDR3 protein. The D gene is left open where the match is weak. Expanded clones are given a class, and other clones once, few, many or no size at all.

cdr3_length: 16
v_call: TRBV3-1/TRBV3-2
clone_size: -
j_call: TRBJ1-2
d_call: -
cdr3_nt: TGTGCCAGCAGCCAAGATAGCGGAGGTCCTGTCTATGGCTACACCTTC
cdr3_aa: CASSQDSGGPVYGYTF

cdr3_length: 16
v_call: TRBV11-2
clone_size: once
j_call: TRBJ2-1
d_call: -
cdr3_nt: TGTGCCAGCAGCTTAGTAGGGGCCGTAATATTAGGAGAGCAGTTCTTC
cdr3_aa: CASSLVGAVILGEQFF

cdr3_length: 15
v_call: TRBV19
clone_size: few
j_call: TRBJ2-5
d_call: TRBD2
cdr3_nt: TGTGCCAGTAGTCCCGAGCGGGAGGGAGGAGAGACCCAGTACTTC
cdr3_aa: CASSPEREGGETQYF

cdr3_length: 14
v_call: TRBV9
clone_size: -
j_call: TRBJ1-2
d_call: TRBD1
cdr3_nt: TGTGCCAGCAGAACTACAGGGGGCAGCTATGGCTACACCTTC
cdr3_aa: CASRTTGGSYGYTF

cdr3_length: 12
v_call: TRBV29-1
clone_size: -
j_call: TRBJ2-5
d_call: -
cdr3_nt: TGCAGCGTTGATGGGGGGAGTGAGACCCAGTACTTC
cdr3_aa: CSVDGGSETQYF

cdr3_length: 16
v_call: TRBV18
clone_size: -
j_call: TRBJ1-3
d_call: -
cdr3_nt: TGTGCCAGCTCACCTCCAGTTGGCCTCTCTGGAAACACCATATATTTT
cdr3_aa: CASSPPVGLSGNTIYF

cdr3_length: 13
v_call: TRBV28
clone_size: -
j_call: TRBJ1-4
d_call: -
cdr3_nt: TGTGCCAGCCGGACAGCAACTAATGAAAAACTGTTTTTT
cdr3_aa: CASRTATNEKLFF

cdr3_length: 17
v_call: TRBV5-6
clone_size: -
j_call: TRBJ2-3
d_call: TRBD1
cdr3_nt: TGTGCCAGCAGCGGGGGCCTCTCGGGACAGGGCTACTATACGCAGTATTTT
cdr3_aa: CASSGGLSGQGYYTQYF

cdr3_length: 15
v_call: TRBV9
clone_size: -
j_call: TRBJ2-5
d_call: -
cdr3_nt: TGTGCCAGCAGCCCCAGTCAGGGTACGGGAGAGACCCAGTACTTC
cdr3_aa: CASSPSQGTGETQYF

cdr3_length: 15
v_call: TRBV6-2/TRBV6-3
clone_size: few
j_call: TRBJ2-2
d_call: TRBD1
cdr3_nt: TGTGCCAGCAGTTACATAACAGGGGCGGCCGGGGAGCTGTTTTTT
cdr3_aa: CASSYITGAAGELFF

cdr3_length: 14
v_call: TRBV3-1/TRBV3-2
clone_size: -
j_call: TRBJ1-4
d_call: TRBD1
cdr3_nt: TGTGCCAGCAGCCCGGGACAGGGAAGTGAAAAACTGTTTTTT
cdr3_aa: CASSPGQGSEKLFF

cdr3_length: 16
v_call: TRBV15
clone_size: -
j_call: TRBJ2-3
d_call: TRBD2
cdr3_nt: TGTGCCACCAGCACGGGACTAGCGCCTTCCGCAGATACGCAGTATTTT
cdr3_aa: CATSTGLAPSADTQYF

cdr3_length: 14
v_call: TRBV28
clone_size: few
j_call: TRBJ2-7
d_call: TRBD1
cdr3_nt: TGTGCCAGCAGTTTGGGGACAGGGGGCCGTGAGCAGTACTTC
cdr3_aa: CASSLGTGGREQYF

cdr3_length: 16
v_call: TRBV5-1
clone_size: once
j_call: TRBJ2-1
d_call: TRBD2
cdr3_nt: TGCGCCAGCAGCTTAAATAGCGGGAGGCCGGGGGATGAGCAGTTCTTC
cdr3_aa: CASSLNSGRPGDEQFF

cdr3_length: 16
v_call: TRBV19
clone_size: once
j_call: TRBJ1-5
d_call: -
cdr3_nt: TGTGCCAGTAGTATTGGGCGACACAATAGCAATCAGCCCCAGCATTTT
cdr3_aa: CASSIGRHNSNQPQHF

cdr3_length: 13
v_call: TRBV28
clone_size: -
j_call: TRBJ1-1
d_call: -
cdr3_nt: TGTGCCAGTCCCTCTAGGGCAGGGAATGAAGCTTTCTTT
cdr3_aa: CASPSRAGNEAFF

cdr3_length: 15
v_call: TRBV5-4
clone_size: -
j_call: TRBJ2-1
d_call: TRBD1
cdr3_nt: TGTGCCAGCAGCTTGAGACAGGGAAACTACAATGAGCAGTTCTTC
cdr3_aa: CASSLRQGNYNEQFF

cdr3_length: 14
v_call: TRBV5-4
clone_size: -
j_call: TRBJ2-7
d_call: -
cdr3_nt: TGTGCCAGCAGCCAACAGGAGCCCCCCTACGAGCAGTACTTC
cdr3_aa: CASSQQEPPYEQYF

cdr3_length: 15
v_call: TRBV30
clone_size: -
j_call: TRBJ2-7
d_call: TRBD1
cdr3_nt: TGTGCCTGGAGTGAAGGCTGGGACAGCTCCTACGAGCAGTACTTC
cdr3_aa: CAWSEGWDSSYEQYF

cdr3_length: 15
v_call: TRBV7-3
clone_size: -
j_call: TRBJ2-1
d_call: TRBD2
cdr3_nt: TGTGCCAGCAGCTTAGTGGCTAGCGGGAGGAATGAGCAGTTCTTC
cdr3_aa: CASSLVASGRNEQFF

cdr3_length: 14
v_call: TRBV9
clone_size: -
j_call: TRBJ1-5
d_call: -
cdr3_nt: TGTGCCAGCAGCGTAGGGGACATCAGTCAGCCCCAGCATTTT
cdr3_aa: CASSVGDISQPQHF

cdr3_length: 16
v_call: TRBV5-8
clone_size: many
j_call: TRBJ2-2
d_call: -
cdr3_nt: TGTGCCAGCAGCTTGGGACAAACCCCCAACACCGGGGAGCTGTTTTTT
cdr3_aa: CASSLGQTPNTGELFF